This entry describes one T cell receptor beta chain. The antigen is not known. The data were obtained in a study of cytomegalovirus exposure and HLA in healthy donors. Study-wide points: Association with HLA alleles at 0.05 false discovery rate was found for around 17,000 TCR beta sequences in a later analysis. Apart from CMV serostatus, no immune exposure information was available. In a later analysis, TCR beta V- and J-gene trimming showed a link to a missense DCLRE1C variant.

It was healthy bone marrow donors who served as donors. The PCR ran on 60 Vbeta and 13 Jbeta primers. The table came from immunoSEQ multiplex PCR; TCRdb's copy has only in-frame clones and leaves some out. The data show around 120,000 clones, with roughly four fifths seen just once and roughly 3.1% held by the top ten. The sequenced sample was PBMCs. The sequence came from a woman aged 25-40 years in good health and CMV-seropositive.

Here the CDR3 reads CASSYNEQFF. The CDR3 DNA reads TGTGCCAGCTCTTACAATGAGCAGTTCTTC. The V gene is TRBV7-8, the J gene TRBJ2-1; D is undetermined. Germline V lookup: CDR1 SGHVS, CDR2 FQNEAQ. The CDR3 has 10 residues. V was cut by 8 bases and J by 4 bases, with 3 bases left in between.